A selection of T cell receptor beta chains follows, all from one sample in a study of Graves' ophthalmopathy and Graves' hyperthyroidism. TCRdb recomputed calls from the multiplex PCR reads with MiXCR, one row per CDR3 protein. The sample contains 650,000 to 900,000 distinct CDR3 sequences, roughly two fifths of which appear only once. The sample comprised peripheral blood. The source of these receptors is an adult man with Graves' ophthalmopathy. The CDR3 runs from the conserved cysteine through the conserved F or W. Fields, in order: J gene, V gene, CDR3 protein.

J gene: TRBJ2-5
V gene: TRBV29-1
CDR3 protein: CSAEDRQETQYF

J gene: TRBJ1-2
V gene: TRBV27
CDR3 protein: CASSFNTHDGYTF

J gene: TRBJ1-2
V gene: TRBV29-1
CDR3 protein: CSVEEGDRRDGYTF

J gene: TRBJ1-6
V gene: TRBV2
CDR3 protein: CASSVRQGSSYNSPLHF

J gene: TRBJ1-6
V gene: TRBV10-1
CDR3 protein: CASSQDRVNSPLHF

J gene: TRBJ1-6
V gene: TRBV29-1
CDR3 protein: CSVREGDSPLHF

J gene: TRBJ2-7
V gene: TRBV7-9
CDR3 protein: CASSAGGSPGQYF

J gene: TRBJ1-5
V gene: TRBV19
CDR3 protein: CASSIIGGGGQPQHF

J gene: TRBJ2-7
V gene: TRBV15
CDR3 protein: CATSSYLTNYEQYF

J gene: TRBJ1-1
V gene: TRBV2
CDR3 protein: CASGTFGTEAFF

J gene: TRBJ1-5
V gene: TRBV9
CDR3 protein: CASALDPINQPQHF

J gene: TRBJ1-2
V gene: TRBV24-1
CDR3 protein: CATSQPGGYGYTF

J gene: TRBJ2-2
V gene: TRBV20-1
CDR3 protein: CSTRWGQGGELFF

J gene: TRBJ1-4
V gene: TRBV5-4
CDR3 protein: CASGPRGGGEKLFF

J gene: TRBJ1-5
V gene: TRBV24-1
CDR3 protein: CASSSGMEPQHF

J gene: TRBJ2-2
V gene: TRBV25-1
CDR3 protein: CASSRSLVAGELFF

J gene: TRBJ2-5
V gene: TRBV24-1
CDR3 protein: CASSAYPVGRQETQYF

J gene: TRBJ2-1
V gene: TRBV24-1
CDR3 protein: CATSGAGGFEQFF

J gene: TRBJ2-5
V gene: TRBV19
CDR3 protein: CASSDVAGDRTETQYF

J gene: TRBJ1-1
V gene: TRBV29-1
CDR3 protein: CSVEGVTGTGLFF

J gene: TRBJ1-2
V gene: TRBV5-4
CDR3 protein: CASSLFRDSGYTF

J gene: TRBJ1-6
V gene: TRBV2
CDR3 protein: CASSDPSFSPLHF

J gene: TRBJ1-2
V gene: TRBV4-3
CDR3 protein: CASSQDRGTGYGYTF

J gene: TRBJ1-1
V gene: TRBV20-1
CDR3 protein: CSARDTFNTEAFF

J gene: TRBJ2-5
V gene: TRBV12-3/TRBV12-4
CDR3 protein: CASSHRVTSGGAVGETQYF

J gene: TRBJ2-5
V gene: TRBV7-9
CDR3 protein: CASSLAETGRETQYF

J gene: TRBJ1-3
V gene: TRBV4-2
CDR3 protein: CASSQPGAIHAGSTIYF

J gene: TRBJ1-4
V gene: TRBV29-1
CDR3 protein: CSADSNEKLFF

J gene: TRBJ1-4
V gene: TRBV11-2
CDR3 protein: CASSNWDEKLFF

J gene: TRBJ1-1
V gene: TRBV5-6
CDR3 protein: CASSFGGDEAFF

J gene: TRBJ1-1
V gene: TRBV11-2
CDR3 protein: CASSSYDRVTEAFF

J gene: TRBJ1-1
V gene: TRBV7-9
CDR3 protein: CASSLGFAGAATEAFF